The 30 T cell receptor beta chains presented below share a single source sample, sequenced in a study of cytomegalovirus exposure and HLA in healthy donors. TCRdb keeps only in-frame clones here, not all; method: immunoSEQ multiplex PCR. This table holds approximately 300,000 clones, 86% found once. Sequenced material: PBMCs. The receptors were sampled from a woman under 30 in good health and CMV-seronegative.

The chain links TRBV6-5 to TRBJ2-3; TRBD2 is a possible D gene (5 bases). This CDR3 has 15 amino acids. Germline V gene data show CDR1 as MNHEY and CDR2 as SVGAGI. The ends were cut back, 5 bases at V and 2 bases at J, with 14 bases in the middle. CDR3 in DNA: TGTGCCAGCAGTCCCCTGACTACCTCCACAGATACGCAGTATTTT. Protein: CASSPLTTSTDTQYF.

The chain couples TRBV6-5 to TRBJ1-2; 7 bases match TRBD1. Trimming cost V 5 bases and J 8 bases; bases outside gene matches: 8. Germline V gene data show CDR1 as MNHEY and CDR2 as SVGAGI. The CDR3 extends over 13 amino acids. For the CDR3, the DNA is TGTGCCAGCAGTCTCCCACAGGGGCGCGGCTACACCTTC. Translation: CASSLPQGRGYTF.

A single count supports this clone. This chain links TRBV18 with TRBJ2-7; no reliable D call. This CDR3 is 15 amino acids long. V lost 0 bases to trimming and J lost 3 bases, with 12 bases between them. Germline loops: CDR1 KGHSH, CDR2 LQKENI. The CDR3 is CASSPPGAYYYEQYF. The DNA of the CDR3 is TGTGCCAGCTCACCACCGGGTGCATACTACTACGAGCAGTACTTC.

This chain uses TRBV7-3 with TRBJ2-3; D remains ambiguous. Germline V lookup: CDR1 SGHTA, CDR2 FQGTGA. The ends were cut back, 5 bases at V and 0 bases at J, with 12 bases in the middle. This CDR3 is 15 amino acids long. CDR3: CASSPAMTSTDTQYF. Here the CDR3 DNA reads TGTGCCAGCAGCCCAGCTATGACTAGCACAGATACGCAGTATTTT.

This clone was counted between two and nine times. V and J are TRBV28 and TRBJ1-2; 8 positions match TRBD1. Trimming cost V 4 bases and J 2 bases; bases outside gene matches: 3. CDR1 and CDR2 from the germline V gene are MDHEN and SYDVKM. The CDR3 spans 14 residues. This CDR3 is CASSSGQGNYGYTF. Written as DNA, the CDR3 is TGTGCCAGCAGTTCCGGACAGGGCAACTATGGCTACACCTTC.

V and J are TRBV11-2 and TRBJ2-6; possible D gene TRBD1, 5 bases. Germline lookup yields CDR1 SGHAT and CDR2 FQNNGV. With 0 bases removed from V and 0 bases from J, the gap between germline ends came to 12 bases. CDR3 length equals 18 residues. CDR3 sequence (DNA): TGTGCCAGCAGCTTAGACAAGGGGCCCTACTCTGGGGCCAACGTCCTGACTTTC. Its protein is CASSLDKGPYSGANVLTF.

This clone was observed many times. The chain's CDR3 is CASSYDYTGELFF. As DNA, the CDR3 is TGCGCCAGCAGCTACGACTACACCGGGGAGCTGTTTTTT. The rearrangement links TRBV5-1 to TRBJ2-2; D unclear. The V end was cut by 3 bases, the J end by 3 bases, with 6 bases between. The CDR3 length is 13 residues. Germline CDR1 reads SGHRS; CDR2 reads YFSETQ.

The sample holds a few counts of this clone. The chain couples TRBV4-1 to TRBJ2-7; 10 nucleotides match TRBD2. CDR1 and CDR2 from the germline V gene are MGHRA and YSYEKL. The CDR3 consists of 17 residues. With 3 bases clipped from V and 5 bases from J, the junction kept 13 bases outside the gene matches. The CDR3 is CASSQQRGTSVNHEQYF. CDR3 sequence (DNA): TGCGCCAGCAGCCAGCAGCGGGGGACTAGCGTTAACCACGAGCAGTACTTC.

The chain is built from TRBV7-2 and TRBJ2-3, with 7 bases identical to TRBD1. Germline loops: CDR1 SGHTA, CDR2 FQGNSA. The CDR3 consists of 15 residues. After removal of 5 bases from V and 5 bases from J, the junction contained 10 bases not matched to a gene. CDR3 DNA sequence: TGTGCCAGCAGCAAGGGACAGCACCTTTTAGATACGCAGTATTTT. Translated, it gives CASSKGQHLLDTQYF.

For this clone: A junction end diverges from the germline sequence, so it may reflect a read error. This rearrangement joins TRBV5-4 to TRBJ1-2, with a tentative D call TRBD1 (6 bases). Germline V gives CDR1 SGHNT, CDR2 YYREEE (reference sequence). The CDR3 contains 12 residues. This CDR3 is CASRLGQEGYTF. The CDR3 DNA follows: TGTGCCAGCAGATTGGGACAAGAAGGCTACACCTTC.

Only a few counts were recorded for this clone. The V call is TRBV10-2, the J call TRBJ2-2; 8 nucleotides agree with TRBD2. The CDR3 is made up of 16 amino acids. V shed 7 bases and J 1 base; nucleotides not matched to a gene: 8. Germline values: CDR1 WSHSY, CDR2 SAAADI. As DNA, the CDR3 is TGCGCCAGCAACTCGGGACTAGGGGGGAACACCGGGGAGCTGTTTTTT. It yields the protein CASNSGLGGNTGELFF.

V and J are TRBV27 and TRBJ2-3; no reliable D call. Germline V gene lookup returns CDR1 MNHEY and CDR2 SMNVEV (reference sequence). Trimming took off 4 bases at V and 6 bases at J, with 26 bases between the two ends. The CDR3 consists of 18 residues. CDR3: CASSSYDHPGPGPDTQYF. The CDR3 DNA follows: TGTGCCAGCAGTTCCTATGACCACCCTGGGCCAGGTCCGGATACGCAGTATTTT.

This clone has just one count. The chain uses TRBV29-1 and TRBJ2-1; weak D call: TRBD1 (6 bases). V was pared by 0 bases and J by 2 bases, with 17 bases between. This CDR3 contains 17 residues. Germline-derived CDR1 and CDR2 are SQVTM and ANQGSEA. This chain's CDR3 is CSVEDLAGQRAYNEQFF. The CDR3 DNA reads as TGCAGCGTTGAAGATCTCGCAGGACAGCGAGCCTACAATGAGCAGTTCTTC.

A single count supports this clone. The CDR3 here is CASSPIMDSDEQYF. CDR3 bases: TGTGCCAGCTCACCCATAATGGACAGCGATGAGCAGTACTTC. The chain employs TRBV18 and TRBJ2-7; maybe TRBD1 (6 bases). CDR1 KGHSH and CDR2 LQKENI come from the germline V gene. The CDR3 spans 14 residues. The V gene lost 3 bases and the J gene lost 7 bases, with 16 bases spanning the gap.

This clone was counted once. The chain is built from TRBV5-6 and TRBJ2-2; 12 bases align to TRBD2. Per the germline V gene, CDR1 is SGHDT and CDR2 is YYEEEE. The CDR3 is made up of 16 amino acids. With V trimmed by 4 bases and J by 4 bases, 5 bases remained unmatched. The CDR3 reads CASSRLAGVVTGELFF. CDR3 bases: TGTGCCAGCAGCCGACTAGCGGGAGTCGTCACCGGGGAGCTGTTTTTT.

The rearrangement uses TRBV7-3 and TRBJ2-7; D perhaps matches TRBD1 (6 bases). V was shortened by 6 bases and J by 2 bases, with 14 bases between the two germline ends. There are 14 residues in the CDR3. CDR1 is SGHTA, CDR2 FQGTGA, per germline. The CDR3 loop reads CASSSTDSPYEQYF. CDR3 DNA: TGTGCCAGCAGTAGCACGGACAGCCCCTACGAGCAGTACTTC.

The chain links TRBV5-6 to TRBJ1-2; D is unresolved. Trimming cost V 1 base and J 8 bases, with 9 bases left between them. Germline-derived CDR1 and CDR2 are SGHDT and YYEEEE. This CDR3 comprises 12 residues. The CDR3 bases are TGTGCCAGCAGCTTGCCGACTCGGGGCTACACCTTC. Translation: CASSLPTRGYTF. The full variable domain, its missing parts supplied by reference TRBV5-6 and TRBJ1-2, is DAGVTQSPTHLIKTRGQQVTLRCSPKSGHDTVSWYQQALGQGPQFIFQYYEEEERQRGNFPDRFSGHQFPNYSSELNVNALLLGDSALYLCASSLPTRGYTFGSGTRLTVV.

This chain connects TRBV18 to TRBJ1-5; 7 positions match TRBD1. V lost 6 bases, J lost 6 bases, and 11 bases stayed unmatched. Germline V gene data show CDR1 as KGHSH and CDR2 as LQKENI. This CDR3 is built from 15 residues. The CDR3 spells CASSLDRVSGQPQHF. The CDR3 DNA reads TGTGCCAGCTCCCTCGACAGGGTATCGGGTCAGCCCCAGCATTTT.

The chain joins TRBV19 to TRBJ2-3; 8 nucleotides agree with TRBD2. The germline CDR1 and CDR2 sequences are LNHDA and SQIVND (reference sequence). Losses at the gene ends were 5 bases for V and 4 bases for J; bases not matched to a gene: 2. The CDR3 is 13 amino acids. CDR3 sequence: CASSPSGPDTQYF. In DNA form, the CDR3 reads TGTGCCAGTAGTCCTAGCGGGCCAGATACGCAGTATTTT.

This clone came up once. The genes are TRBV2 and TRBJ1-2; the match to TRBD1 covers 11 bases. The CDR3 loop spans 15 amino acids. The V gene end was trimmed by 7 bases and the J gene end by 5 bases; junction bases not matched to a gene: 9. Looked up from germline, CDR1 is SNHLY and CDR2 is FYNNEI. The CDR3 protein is CASKGEGQGAYGYTF. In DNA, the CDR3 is TGTGCCAGCAAGGGGGAAGGACAGGGGGCTTATGGCTACACCTTC.

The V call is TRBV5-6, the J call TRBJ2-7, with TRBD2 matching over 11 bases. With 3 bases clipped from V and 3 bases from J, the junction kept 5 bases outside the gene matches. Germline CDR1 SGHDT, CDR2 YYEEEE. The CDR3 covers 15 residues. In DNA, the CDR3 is TGTGCCAGCAGCTCCTTAGCGGGAGGGCTCTACGAGCAGTACTTC. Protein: CASSSLAGGLYEQYF.

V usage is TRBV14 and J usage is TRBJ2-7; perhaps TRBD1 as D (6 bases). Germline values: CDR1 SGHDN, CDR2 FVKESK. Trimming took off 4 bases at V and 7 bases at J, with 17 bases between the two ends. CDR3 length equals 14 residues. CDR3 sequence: CASSRRGTLGEQYF. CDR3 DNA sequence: TGTGCCAGCAGCCGCAGGGGAACCTTGGGTGAGCAGTACTTC.

CDR3 sequence: CASSSAGTDKELFF. CDR3 DNA: TGTGCCAGCTCATCCGCCGGGACAGACAAGGAGCTGTTTTTT. The chain links TRBV18 to TRBJ2-2, with 7 bases matching TRBD1. The length of the CDR3 is 14 residues. Looked up from germline, CDR1 is KGHSH and CDR2 is LQKENI. Germline trimming cut 5 bases from V and 10 bases from J; bases unmatched to any gene: 10.

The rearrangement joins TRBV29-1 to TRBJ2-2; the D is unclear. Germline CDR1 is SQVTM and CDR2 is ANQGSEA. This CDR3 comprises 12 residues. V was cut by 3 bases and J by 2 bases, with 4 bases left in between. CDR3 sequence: CSVDTNTGELFF. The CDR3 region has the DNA TGCAGCGTTGATACAAACACCGGGGAGCTGTTTTTT.

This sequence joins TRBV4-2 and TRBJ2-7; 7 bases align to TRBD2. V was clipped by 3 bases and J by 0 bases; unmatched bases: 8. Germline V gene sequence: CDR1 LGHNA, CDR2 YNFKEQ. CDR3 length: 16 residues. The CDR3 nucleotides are TGTGCCAGCAGCCAGGACGGACTAGATTTCTCCTACGAGCAGTACTTC. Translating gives CASSQDGLDFSYEQYF.

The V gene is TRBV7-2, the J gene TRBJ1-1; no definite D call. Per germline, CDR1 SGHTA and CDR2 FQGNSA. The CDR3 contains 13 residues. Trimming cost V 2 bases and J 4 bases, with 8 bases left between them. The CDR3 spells CASSLNSGTEAFF. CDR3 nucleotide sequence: TGTGCCAGCAGCTTAAATAGTGGCACTGAAGCTTTCTTT.

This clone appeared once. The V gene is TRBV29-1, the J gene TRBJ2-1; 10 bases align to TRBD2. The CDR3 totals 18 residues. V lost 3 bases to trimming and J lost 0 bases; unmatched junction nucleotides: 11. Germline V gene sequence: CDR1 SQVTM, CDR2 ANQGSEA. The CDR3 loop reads CSVEGASGSGASYNEQFF. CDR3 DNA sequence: TGCAGCGTTGAGGGGGCTAGCGGGAGTGGGGCCTCCTACAATGAGCAGTTCTTC.

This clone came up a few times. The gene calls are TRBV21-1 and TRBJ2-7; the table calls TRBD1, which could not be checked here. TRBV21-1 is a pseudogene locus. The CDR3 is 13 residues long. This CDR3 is CASTGQARGEQYF. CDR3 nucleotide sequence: TGTGCCAGCACCGGACAGGCCAGGGGGGAGCAGTACTTC.

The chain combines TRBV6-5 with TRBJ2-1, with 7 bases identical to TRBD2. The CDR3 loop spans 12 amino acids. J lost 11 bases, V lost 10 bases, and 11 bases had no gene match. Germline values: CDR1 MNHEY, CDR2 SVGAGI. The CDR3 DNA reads TGTGCCACCCTCTCGCGGGAGATCAAGCAGTTCTTC. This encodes CATLSREIKQFF.

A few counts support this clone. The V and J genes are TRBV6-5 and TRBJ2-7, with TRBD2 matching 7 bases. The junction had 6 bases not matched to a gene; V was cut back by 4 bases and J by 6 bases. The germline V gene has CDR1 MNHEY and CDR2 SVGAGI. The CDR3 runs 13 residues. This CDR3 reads CASSWAGAGEQYF. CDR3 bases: TGTGCCAGCAGTTGGGCGGGAGCCGGCGAGCAGTACTTC.